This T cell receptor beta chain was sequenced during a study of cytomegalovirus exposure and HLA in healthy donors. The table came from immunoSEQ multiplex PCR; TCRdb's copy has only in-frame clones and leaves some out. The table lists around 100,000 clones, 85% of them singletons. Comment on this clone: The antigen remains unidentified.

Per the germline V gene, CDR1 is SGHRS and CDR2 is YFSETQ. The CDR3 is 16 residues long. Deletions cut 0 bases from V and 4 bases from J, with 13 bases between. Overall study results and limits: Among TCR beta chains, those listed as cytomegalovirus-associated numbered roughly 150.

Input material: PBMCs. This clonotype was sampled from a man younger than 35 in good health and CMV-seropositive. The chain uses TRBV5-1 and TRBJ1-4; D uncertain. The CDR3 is CASSLAQTSLNEKLFF. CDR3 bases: TGCGCCAGCAGCTTGGCTCAGACAAGTCTTAATGAAAAACTGTTTTTT.